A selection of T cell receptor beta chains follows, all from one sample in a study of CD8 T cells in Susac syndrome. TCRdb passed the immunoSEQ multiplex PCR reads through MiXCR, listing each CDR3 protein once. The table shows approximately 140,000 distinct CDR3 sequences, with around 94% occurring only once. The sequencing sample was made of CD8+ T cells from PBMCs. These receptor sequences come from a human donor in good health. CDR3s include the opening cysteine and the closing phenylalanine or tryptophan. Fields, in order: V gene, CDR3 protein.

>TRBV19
CASSILPGASGNNEQFF
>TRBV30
CAWSTGGRDTQYF
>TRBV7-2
CASSLTIGTRRTEAFF
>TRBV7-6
CASSLGTYRDQENGNEQFF
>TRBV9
CASSTLNEQFF
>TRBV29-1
CSVGWRLDRGRLWGYNEQFF
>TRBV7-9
CASSPSSGPNTGELFF
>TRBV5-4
CASSLALQGTYEQYF
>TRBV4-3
CASSQDQASGGSDTQYF
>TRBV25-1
CASREFQETQYF
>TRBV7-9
CASSLFGETQYF
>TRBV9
CASSVTGGEQYF
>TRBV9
CASSVASGDYEQYF
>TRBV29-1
CSVDEQGGHGYTF
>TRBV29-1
CSVDGTARASTDTQYF
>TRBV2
CASSASLANEAFF
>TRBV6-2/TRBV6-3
CASTDGPYNEQFF
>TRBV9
CASSDSGSYNEQFF
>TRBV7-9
CASSLDSRPSYEQYF
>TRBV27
CASSPTLRRDTQYF
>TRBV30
CAWSIGSGANVLTF
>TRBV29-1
CSAGQGHTDTQYF
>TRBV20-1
CSARPLAGGPDEQFF
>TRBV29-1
CSAQAGNTGELFF
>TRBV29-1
CSVPTGSEQYF
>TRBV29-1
CSVEDLGLAGPRYEQFF
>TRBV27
CASSLGPIYEQFF
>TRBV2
CASGSGEKYF
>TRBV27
CASSLSTGLWYEQYF
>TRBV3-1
CASTPGTGGLHEQYF
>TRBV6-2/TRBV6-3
CASTLNRGQDGYTF
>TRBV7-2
CASSLLAGSDTQYF
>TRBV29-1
CSVAHGNDPINEQYF
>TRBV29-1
CSVERNGTGLSSYEQYF
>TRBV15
CATSRSSTDTQYF
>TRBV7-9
CASSEGTSQETQYF
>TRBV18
CASSPNGNEQFF
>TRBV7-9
CASSKGSEQYF
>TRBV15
CATSRLLRQGIAKNIQYF
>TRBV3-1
CASSQVGGPEAFF
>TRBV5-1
CASTLGGRRGGTQYF
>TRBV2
CASNPQAGSTDTQYF
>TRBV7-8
CASSPPGRLYEQYF
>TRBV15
CATSLLRGPDEQFF
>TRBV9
CASSVGWGHQNTEAFF
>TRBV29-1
CSVTQGIGETQYF
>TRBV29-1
CSVDKQDGELFF
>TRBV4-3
CASSQVMETPNTGELFF
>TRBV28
CASQTAGGYNEQFF
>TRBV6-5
CASSYNPGRGEQFF
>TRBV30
CAWSAYNEKLFF
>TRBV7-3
CASSSSYGAGELFF